Sequencing of this T cell receptor (beta chain) was carried out in a study of CD8 T cells in ankylosing spondylitis. MiXCR, applied by TCRdb to the 5' RACE reads, yields one record per CDR3 protein. The data show hundreds of thousands of distinct CDR3 sequences, 8% to 9% seen once. Study-wide points: It was reported that disease-linked clones were significantly enriched in matched ankylosing spondylitis synovial fluid. Characteristic, it appeared, of ankylosing spondylitis blood was a TCR beta motif of about eight highly homologous variants.

This clonotype appeared many times. The antigen remains undetermined. Trimming removed 10 bases from V and 5 bases from J, with 20 bases in between. Germline CDR1 reads MNHNS; CDR2 reads SASEGT. CDR3 size: 14 residues. The rearrangement uses TRBV6-1 and TRBJ1-1, with TRBD1 as a possible D gene (6 bases). Sequencing input: blood, either unsorted or a sorted T cell fraction (not recorded which). This TCR was sampled from a female donor with ankylosing spondylitis or in good health (not recorded which). The CDR3 region is CATTRGRGWTEAFF. The CDR3 DNA reads as TGTGCCACCACGCGAGGCAGGGGATGGACTGAAGCTTTCTTT.